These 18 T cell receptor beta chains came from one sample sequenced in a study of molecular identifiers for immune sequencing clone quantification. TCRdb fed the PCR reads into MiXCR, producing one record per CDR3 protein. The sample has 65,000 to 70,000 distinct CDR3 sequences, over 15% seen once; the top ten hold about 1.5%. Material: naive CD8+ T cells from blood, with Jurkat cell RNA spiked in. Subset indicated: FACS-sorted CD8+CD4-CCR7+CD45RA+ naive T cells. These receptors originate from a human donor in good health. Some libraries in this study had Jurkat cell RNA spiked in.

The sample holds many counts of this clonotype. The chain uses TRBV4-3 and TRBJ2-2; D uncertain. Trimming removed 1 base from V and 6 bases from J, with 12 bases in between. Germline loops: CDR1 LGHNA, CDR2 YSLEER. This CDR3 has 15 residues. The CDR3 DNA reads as TGCGCCAGCAGCCAAGGGGTATCCCGGGCCGGGGAGCTGTTTTTT. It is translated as CASSQGVSRAGELFF.

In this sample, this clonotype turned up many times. The CDR3: CASSPPQGLRKQFF. CDR3 in DNA: TGTGCCAGCAGCCCCCCCCAGGGATTGAGGAAGCAGTTCTTC. The V gene is TRBV28, the J gene TRBJ2-1; TRBD1 is a possible D gene (5 bases). The V end was cut by 6 bases, the J end by 11 bases, with 20 bases between. Germline V gene sequence: CDR1 MDHEN, CDR2 SYDVKM. The CDR3 contains 14 residues.

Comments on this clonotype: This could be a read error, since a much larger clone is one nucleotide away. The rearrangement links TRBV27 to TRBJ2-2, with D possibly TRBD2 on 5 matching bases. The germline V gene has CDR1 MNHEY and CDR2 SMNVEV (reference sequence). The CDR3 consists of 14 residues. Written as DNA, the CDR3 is TGTGCCAGCAGTTCTGGTCTGAACACCGGGGAGCTGCTTTTT. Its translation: CASSSGLNTGELLF.

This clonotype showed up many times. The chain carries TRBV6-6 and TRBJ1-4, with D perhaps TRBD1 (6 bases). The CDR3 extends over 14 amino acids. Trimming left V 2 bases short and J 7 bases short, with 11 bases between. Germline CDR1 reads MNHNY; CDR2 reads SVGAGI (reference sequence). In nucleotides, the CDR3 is TGTGCCAGCAGTTACCTCGACAGGCCTGAAAAACTGTTTTTT. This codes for CASSYLDRPEKLFF.

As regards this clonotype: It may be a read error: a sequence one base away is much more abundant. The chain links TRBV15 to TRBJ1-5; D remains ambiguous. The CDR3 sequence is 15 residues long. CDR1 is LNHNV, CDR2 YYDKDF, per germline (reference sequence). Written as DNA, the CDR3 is TGTGCCACCAGCACCTATCCATATAGCGATCAGCCCCAGCATTTT. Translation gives CATSTYPYSDQPQHF.

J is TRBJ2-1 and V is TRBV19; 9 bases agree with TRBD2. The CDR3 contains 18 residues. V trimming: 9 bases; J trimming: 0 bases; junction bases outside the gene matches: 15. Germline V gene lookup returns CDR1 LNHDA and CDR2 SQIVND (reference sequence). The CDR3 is CASRAGLALPPSYNEQFF. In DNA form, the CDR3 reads TGTGCCAGCCGAGCGGGACTAGCCTTACCCCCCTCCTACAATGAGCAGTTCTTC.

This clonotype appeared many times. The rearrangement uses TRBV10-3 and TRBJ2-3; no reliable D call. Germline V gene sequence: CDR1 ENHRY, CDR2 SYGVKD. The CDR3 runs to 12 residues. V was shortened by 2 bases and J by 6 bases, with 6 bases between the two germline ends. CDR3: CAISEVGDTQYF. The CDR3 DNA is TGTGCCATCAGTGAGGTCGGGGATACGCAGTATTTT.

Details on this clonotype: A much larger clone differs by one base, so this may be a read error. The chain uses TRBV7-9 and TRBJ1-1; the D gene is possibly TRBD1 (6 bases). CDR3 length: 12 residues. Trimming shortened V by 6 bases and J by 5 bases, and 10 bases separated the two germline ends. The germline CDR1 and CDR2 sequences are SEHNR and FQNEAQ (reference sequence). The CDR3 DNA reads TGTGCCAGCAGTGACAGGTGGACTGAAGCTTTCTTT. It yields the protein CASSDRWTEAFF. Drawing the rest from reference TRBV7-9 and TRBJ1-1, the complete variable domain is DTGVSQNPRHKITKRGQNVTFRCDPISEHNRLYWYRQTLGQGPEFLTYFQNEAQLEKSRLLSDRFSAERPKGSFSTLEIQRTEQGDSAMYLCASSDRWTEAFFGQGTRLTVV.

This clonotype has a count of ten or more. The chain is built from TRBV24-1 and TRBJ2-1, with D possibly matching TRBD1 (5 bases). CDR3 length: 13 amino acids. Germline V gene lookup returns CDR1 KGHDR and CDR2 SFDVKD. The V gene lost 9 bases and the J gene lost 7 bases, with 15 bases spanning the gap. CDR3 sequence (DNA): TGTGCCACCGGGTCCGCAGGGCAAAATGAGCAGTTCTTC. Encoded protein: CATGSAGQNEQFF.

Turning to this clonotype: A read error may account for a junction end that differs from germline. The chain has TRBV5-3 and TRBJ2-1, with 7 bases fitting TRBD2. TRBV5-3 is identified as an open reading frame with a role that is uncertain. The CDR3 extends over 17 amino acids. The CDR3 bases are TGTGCCAGCAGCTTGCAATGGCGGGGGAAGGCCTACAATGAGCAGTTCTTC. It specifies CASSLQWRGKAYNEQFF.

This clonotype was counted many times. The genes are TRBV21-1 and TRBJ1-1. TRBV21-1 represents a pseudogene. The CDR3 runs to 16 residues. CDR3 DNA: TGTGCCAGCAGCGATTCGGTGGCAAGCAAGAACACTGAAGCTTTCTTT. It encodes CASSDSVASKNTEAFF.

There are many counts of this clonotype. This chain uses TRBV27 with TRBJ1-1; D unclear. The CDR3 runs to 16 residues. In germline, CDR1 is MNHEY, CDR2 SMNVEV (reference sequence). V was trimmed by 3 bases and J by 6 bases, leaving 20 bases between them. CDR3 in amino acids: CASSFSVWRADAEAFF. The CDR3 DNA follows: TGTGCCAGCAGTTTTTCAGTTTGGCGGGCCGACGCTGAAGCTTTCTTT.

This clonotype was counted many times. CDR3 residues: CASSPGLAPYEQYF. Written as DNA, the CDR3 is TGTGCCAGCAGCCCGGGACTAGCCCCCTACGAGCAGTACTTC. The rearrangement links TRBV3-1 to TRBJ2-7; 9 bases are a match to TRBD2. Germline trimming cut 4 bases from V and 2 bases from J; bases unmatched to any gene: 3. The CDR3 extends over 14 amino acids. CDR1 and CDR2 from the germline V gene are LGHDT and YNNKEL (reference sequence).

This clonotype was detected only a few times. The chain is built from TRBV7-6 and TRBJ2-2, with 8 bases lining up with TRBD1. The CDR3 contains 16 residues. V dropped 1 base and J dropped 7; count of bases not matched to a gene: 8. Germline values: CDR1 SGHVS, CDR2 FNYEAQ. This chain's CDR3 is CASSLVVGQGFGELFF. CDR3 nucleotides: TGTGCCAGCAGCTTAGTAGTTGGACAGGGTTTCGGGGAGCTGTTTTTT.

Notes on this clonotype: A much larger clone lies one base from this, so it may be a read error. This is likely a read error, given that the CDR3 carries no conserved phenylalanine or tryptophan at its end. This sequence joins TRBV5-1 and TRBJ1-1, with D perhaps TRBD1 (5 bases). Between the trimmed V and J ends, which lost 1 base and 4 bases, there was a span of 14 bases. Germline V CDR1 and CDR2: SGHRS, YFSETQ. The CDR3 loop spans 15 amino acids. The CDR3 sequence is CASSLKFQGGTEAFL. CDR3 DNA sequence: TGCGCCAGCAGCTTGAAGTTTCAGGGCGGCACTGAAGCTTTCCTT.

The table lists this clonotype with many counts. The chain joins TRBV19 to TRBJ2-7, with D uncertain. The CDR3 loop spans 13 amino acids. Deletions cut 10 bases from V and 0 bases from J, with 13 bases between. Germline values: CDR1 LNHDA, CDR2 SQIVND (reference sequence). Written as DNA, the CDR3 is TGTGCCACTGGCGCCGGAGCCTCCTACGAGCAGTACTTC. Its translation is CATGAGASYEQYF.

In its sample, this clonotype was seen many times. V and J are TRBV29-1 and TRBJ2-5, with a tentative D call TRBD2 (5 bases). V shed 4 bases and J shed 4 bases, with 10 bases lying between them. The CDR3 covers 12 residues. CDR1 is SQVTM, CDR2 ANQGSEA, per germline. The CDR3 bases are TGCAGCGTTGGAGGGCCAGCAGAGACCCAGTACTTC. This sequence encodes CSVGGPAETQYF. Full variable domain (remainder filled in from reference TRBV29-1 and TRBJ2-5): SAVISQKPSRDICQRGTSLTIQCQVDSQVTMMFWYRQQPGQSLTLIATANQGSEATYESGFVIDKFPISRPNLTFSTLTVSNMSPEDSSIYLCSVGGPAETQYFGPGTRLLVL.

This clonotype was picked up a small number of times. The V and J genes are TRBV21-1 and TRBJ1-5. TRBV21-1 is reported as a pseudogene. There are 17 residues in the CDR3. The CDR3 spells CASTPSVRGDSNQPQHF. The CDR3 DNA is TGTGCCAGCACGCCCTCCGTAAGGGGAGATAGCAATCAGCCCCAGCATTTT.